This T cell receptor beta chain came from a study of blood T cell repertoires in COVID-19. Study in general: Specimens from acute and convalescent COVID-19 originated in the United States, Italy and Spain.

Before being deemed recovered, Cohort 3 donors had two negative PCRs, clearance, or symptom resolution. Trimming removed 0 bases at V and 4 bases at J, with 24 bases between. The CDR3 has 19 residues. CDR1 is ENHRY, CDR2 SYGVKD, per germline. The authors' processing: How many nucleated cells were present was estimated from reference gene primer amplification. Generated by immunoSEQ multiplex PCR, the TCRdb table keeps only in-frame clones and is missing some. V, J and clone size were drawn from that table, and D and trimming were deduced from the DNA. The data hold fewer than 450,000 clones, with about 90% observed a single time. This clone was detected only once.

V gene TRBV10-3 combines with J gene TRBJ1-1; no reliable D call. The sequence was collected from a man in his late teens or twenties who had recovered from COVID-19. The sample consisted of PBMCs or T cells enriched from blood (not recorded which). CDR3 DNA: TGTGCCATCAGTGAGTCGAAGTGGGGAGGCGCTGGCCTCGGCACTGAAGCTTTCTTT. Protein sequence: CAISESKWGGAGLGTEAFF.